This T cell receptor beta chain is from a study of CD8 T cells in ankylosing spondylitis. Findings of the study overall: Clones linked with disease were CD8+ and fairly uncommon in the peripheral blood. Earlier authors reported some of these motif variants in reactive arthritis synovial fluid and blood. Ankylosing spondylitis blood seemed to carry a telltale TCR beta motif made of under ten highly homologous variants.

By quantitative 5'-RACE with molecular barcodes, the TCR beta libraries were made. TCRdb fed the 5' RACE reads into MiXCR, producing one record per CDR3 protein. The sample shows about 260,000 distinct CDR3 sequences, about 24% of them seen only once. This clonotype was counted once. No antigen is known for it. Sequencing used blood, either unsorted or a sorted T cell fraction (not recorded which). The origin of this receptor is a male donor with ankylosing spondylitis or in good health (not recorded which).

The CDR3: CASSSHRRGGLNEQFF. The CDR3 DNA reads TGTGCCAGCAGTTCCCACCGGCGGGGGGGGTTGAATGAGCAGTTCTTC. V usage is TRBV6-5 and J usage is TRBJ2-1; 9 bases agree with TRBD2. The CDR3 has 16 residues. Germline V CDR1 and CDR2: MNHEY, SVGAGI. V trimming: 4 bases; J trimming: 7 bases; junction bases outside the gene matches: 11.